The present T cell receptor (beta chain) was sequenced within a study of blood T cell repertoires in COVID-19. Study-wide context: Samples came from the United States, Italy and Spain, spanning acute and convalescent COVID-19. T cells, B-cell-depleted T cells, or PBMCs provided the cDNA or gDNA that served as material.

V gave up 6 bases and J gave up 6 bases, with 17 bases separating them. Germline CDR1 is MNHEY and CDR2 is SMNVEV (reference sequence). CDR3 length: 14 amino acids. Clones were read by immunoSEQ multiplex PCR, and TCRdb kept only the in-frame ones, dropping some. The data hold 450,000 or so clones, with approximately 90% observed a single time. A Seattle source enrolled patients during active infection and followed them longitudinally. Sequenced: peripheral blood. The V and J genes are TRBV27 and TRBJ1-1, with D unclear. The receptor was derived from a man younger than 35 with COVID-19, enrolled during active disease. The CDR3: CASSRRPGGPEAFF. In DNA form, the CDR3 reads TGTGCCAGCAGCCGACGTCCCGGAGGTCCTGAAGCTTTCTTT.